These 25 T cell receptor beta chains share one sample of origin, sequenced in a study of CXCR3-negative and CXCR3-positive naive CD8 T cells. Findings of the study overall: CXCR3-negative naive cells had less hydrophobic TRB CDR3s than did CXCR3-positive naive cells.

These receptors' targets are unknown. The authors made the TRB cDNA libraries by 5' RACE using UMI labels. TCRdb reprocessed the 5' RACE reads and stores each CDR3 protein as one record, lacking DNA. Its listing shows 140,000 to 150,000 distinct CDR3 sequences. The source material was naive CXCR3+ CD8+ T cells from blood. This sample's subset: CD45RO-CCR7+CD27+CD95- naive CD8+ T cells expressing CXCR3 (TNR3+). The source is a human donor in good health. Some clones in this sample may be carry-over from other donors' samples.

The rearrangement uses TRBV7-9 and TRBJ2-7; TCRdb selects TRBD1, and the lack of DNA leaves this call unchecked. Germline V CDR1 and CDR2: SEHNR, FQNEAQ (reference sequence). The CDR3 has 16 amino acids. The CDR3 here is CASSLEGRGLPYEQYF.

Here the CDR3 reads CASGRGGHGSDTQYF. This chain joins TRBV13 and TRBJ2-3; checking the TCRdb D call of TRBD1 is not possible without DNA. CDR3 length equals 15 residues. The V gene's germline CDR1 is PRHDT and CDR2 FYEKMQ (reference sequence).

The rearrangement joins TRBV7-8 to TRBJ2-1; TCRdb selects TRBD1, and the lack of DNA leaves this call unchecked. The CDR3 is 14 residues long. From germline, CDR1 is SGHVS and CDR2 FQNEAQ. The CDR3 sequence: CASSLKVSGNEQFF.

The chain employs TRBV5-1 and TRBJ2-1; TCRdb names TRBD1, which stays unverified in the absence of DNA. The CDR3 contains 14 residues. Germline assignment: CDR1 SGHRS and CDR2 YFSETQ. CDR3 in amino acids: CASSLAVGTGLQFF.

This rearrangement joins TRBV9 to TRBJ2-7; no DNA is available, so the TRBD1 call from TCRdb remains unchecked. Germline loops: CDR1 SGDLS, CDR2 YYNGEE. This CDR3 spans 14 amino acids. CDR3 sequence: CASSLAGLDDEQYF.

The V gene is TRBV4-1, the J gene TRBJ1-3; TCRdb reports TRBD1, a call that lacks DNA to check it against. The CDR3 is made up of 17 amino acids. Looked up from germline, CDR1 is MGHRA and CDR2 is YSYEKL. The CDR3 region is CASSQGLQGTTGNTIYF.

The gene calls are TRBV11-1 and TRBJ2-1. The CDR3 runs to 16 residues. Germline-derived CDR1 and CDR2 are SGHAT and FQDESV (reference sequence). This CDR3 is CASSLASSRTGNEQFF.

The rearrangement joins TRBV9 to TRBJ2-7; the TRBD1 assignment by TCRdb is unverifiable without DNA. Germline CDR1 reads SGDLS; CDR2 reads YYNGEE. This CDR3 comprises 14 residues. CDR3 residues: CASSVGSGLHEQYF.

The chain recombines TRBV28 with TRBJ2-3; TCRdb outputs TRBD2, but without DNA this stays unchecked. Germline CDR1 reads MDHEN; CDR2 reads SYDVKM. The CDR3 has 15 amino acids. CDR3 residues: CASSPQLAGADTQYF.

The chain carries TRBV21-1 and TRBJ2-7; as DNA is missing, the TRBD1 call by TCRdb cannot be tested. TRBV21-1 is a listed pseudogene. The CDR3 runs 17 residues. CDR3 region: CASSAHPPGDNQYEQYF.

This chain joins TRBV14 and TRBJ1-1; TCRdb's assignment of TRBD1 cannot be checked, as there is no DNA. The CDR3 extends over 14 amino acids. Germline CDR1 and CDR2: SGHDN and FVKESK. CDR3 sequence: CASSFQGASTEAFF.

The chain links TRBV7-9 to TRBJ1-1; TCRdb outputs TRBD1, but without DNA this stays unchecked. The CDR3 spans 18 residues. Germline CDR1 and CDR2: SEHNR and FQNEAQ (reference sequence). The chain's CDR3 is CASSSRRTGHSENTEAFF.

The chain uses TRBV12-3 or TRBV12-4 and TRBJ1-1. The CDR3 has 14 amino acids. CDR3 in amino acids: CASSLRGGNTEAFF.

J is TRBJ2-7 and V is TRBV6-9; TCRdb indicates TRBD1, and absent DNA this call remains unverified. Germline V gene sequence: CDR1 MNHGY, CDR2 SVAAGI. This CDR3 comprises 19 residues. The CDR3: CASIGAWTGGTGGLYEQYF.

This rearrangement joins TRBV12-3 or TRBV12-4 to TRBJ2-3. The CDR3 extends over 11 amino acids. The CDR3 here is CASSFTDTQYF.

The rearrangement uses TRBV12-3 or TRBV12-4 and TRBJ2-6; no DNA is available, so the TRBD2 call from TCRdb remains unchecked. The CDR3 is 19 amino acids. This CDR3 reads CASSLLAGGFLSGANVLTF.

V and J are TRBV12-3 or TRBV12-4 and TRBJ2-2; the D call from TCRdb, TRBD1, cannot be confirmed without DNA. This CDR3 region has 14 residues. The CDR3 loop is CASSGTEVTGELFF.

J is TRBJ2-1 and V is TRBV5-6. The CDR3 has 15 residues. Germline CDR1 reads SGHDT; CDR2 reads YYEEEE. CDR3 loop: CASSLAWQVNNEQFF.

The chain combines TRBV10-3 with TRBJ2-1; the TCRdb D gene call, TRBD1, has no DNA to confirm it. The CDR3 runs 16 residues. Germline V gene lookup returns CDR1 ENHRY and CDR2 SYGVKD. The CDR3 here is CAISDEDRAISDEQFF.

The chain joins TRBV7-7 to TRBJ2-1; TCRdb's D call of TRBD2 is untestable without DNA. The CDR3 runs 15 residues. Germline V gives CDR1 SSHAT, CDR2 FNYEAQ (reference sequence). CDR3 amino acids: CASSSYIAGGGEQFF.

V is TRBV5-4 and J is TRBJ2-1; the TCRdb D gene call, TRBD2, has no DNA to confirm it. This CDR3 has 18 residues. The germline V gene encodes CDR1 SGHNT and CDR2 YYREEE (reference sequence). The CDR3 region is CASSRALAGTSSYNEQFF.

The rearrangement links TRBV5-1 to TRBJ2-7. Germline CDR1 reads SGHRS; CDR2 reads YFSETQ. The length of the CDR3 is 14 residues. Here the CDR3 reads CASSLAMAAYEQYF.

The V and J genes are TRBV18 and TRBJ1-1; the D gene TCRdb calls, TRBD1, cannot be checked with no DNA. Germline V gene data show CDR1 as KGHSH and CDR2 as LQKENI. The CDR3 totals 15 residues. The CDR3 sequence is CASSPITGANTEAFF.

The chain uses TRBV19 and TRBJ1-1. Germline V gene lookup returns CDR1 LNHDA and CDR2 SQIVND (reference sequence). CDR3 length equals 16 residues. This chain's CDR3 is CASKEWRTTGRAEAFF.

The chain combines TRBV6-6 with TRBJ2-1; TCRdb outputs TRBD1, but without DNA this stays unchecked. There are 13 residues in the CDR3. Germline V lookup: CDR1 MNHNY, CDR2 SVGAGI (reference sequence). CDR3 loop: CASSYSGGFEQFF.